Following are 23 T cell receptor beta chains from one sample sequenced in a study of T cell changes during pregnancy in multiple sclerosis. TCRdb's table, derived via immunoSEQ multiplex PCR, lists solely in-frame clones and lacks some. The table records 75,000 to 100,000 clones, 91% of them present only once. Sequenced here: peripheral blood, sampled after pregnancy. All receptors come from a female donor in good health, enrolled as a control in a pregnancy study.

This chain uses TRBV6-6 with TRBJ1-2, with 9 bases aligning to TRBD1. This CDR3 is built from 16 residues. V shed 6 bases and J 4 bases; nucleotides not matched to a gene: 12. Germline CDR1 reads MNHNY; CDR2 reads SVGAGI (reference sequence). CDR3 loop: CASRSPGTGLVYGYTF. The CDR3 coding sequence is TGTGCCAGCAGATCTCCCGGGACAGGGTTGGTCTATGGCTACACCTTC.

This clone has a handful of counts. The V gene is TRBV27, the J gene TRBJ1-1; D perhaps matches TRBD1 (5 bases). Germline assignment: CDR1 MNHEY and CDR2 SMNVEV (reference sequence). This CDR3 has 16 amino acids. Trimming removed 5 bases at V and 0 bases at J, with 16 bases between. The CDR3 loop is CASSPRDLTMNTEAFF. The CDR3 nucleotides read TGTGCCAGCAGTCCCCGGGACTTAACCATGAACACTGAAGCTTTCTTT.

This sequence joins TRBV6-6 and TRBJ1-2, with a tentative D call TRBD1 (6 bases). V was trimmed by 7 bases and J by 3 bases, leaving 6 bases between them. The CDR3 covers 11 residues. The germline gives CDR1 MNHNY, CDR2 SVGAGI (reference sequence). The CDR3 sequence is CASKGDYGYTF. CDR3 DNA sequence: TGTGCCAGCAAGGGGGACTATGGCTACACCTTC.

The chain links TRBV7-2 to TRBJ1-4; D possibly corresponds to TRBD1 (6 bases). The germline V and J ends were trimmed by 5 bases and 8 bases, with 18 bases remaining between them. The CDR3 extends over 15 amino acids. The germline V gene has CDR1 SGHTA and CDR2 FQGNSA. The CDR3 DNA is TGTGCCAGCAGCGCAGGACAGTACCTGGGGGAAAAACTGTTTTTT. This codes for CASSAGQYLGEKLFF.

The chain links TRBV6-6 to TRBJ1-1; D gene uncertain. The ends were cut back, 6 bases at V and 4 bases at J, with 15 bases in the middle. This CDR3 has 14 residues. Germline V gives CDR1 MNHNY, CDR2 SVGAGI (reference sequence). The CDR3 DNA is TGTGCCAGCAGGGCGCGGGAAGGTAGCACTGAAGCTTTCTTT. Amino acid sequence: CASRAREGSTEAFF.

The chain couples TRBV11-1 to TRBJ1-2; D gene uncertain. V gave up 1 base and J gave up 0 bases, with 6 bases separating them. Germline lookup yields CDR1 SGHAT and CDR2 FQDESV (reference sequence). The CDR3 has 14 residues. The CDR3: CASSLDLANYGYTF. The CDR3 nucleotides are TGTGCCAGCAGCTTAGACCTAGCTAACTATGGCTACACCTTC.

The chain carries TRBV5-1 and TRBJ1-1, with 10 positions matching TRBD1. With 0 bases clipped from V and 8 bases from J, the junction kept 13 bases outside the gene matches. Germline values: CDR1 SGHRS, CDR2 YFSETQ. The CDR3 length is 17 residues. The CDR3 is CASSLGVGTGARLEAFF. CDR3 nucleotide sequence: TGCGCCAGCAGCTTGGGGGTTGGGACAGGGGCCCGGCTGGAAGCTTTCTTT.

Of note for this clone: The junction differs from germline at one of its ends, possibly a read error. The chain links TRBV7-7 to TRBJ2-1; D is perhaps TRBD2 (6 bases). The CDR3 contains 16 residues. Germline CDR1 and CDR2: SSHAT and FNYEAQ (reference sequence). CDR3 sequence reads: CASSLVGRGSYNEQFF. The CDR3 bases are TGTGCTAGCAGCTTAGTAGGGCGGGGATCTTACAATGAGCAGTTCTTC.

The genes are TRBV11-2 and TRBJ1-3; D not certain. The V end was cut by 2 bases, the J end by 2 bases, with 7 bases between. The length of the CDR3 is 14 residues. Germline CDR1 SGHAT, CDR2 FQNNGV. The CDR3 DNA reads TGTGCCAGCAGCTTATTAGTTACTGGAAACACCATATATTTT. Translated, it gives CASSLLVTGNTIYF.

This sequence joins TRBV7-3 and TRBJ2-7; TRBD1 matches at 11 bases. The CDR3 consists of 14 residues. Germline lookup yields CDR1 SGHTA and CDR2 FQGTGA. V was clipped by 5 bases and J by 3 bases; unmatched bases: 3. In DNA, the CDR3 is TGTGCCAGCAGCGCGGGACAGGGGGGCTACGAGCAGTACTTC. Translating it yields CASSAGQGGYEQYF.

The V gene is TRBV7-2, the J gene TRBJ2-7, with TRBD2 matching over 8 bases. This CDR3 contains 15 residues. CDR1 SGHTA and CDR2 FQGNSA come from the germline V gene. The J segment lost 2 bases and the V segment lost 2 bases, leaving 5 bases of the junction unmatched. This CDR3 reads CASSLISGGAYEQYF. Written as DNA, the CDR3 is TGTGCCAGCAGCTTAATAAGCGGGGGAGCCTACGAGCAGTACTTC.

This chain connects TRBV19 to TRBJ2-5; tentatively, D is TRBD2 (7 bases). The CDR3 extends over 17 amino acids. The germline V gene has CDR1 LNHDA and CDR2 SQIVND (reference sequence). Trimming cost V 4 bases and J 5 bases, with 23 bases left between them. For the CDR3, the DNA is TGTGCCAGTAGTACCCCCGGGGGGCGCGTGGGTCAGGAGACCCAGTACTTC. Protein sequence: CASSTPGGRVGQETQYF.

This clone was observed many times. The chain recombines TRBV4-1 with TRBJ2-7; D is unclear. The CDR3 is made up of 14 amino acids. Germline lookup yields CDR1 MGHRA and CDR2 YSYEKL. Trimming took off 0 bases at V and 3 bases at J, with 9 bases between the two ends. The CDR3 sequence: CASSQDTTNYEQYF. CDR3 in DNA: TGCGCCAGCAGCCAAGATACAACAAACTACGAGCAGTACTTC.

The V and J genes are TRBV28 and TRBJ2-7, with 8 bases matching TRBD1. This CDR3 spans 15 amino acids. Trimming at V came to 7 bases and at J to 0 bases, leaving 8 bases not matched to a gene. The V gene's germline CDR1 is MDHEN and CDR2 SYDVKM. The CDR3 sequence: CASITPGQGSYEQYF. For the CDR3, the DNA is TGTGCCAGCATAACCCCCGGACAGGGCTCCTACGAGCAGTACTTC.

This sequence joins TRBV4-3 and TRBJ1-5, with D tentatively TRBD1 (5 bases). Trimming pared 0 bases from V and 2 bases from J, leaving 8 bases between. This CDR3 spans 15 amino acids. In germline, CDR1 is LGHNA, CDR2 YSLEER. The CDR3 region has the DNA TGCGCCAGCAGCCAAGATCCGGGGGGCAATCAGCCCCAGCATTTT. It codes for CASSQDPGGNQPQHF.

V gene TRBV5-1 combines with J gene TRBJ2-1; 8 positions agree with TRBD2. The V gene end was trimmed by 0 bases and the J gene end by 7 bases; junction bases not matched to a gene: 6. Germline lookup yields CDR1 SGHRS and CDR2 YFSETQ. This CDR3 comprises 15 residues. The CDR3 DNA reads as TGCGCCAGCAGCTTGGAAGTAGCGGGGACAAATGAGCAGTTCTTC. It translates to CASSLEVAGTNEQFF.

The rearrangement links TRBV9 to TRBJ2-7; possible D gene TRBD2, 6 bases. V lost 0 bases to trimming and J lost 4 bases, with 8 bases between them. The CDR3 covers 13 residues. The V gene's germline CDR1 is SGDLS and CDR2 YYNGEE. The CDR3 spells CASSVGDSYEQYF. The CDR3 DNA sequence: TGTGCCAGCAGCGTAGGGGACTCATACGAGCAGTACTTC.

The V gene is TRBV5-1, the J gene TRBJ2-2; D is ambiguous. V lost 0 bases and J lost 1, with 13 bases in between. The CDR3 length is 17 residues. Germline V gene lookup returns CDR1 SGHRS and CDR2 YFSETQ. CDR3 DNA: TGCGCCAGCAGCTTGGGAGAAGTCTATCTGAACACCGGGGAGCTGTTTTTT. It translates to CASSLGEVYLNTGELFF.

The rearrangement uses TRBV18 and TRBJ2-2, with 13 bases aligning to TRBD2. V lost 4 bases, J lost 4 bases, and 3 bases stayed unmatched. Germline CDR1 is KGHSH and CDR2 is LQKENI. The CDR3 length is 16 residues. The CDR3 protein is CASSLGLAGSTGELFF. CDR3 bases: TGTGCCAGCTCACTGGGACTAGCGGGGAGCACCGGGGAGCTGTTTTTT.

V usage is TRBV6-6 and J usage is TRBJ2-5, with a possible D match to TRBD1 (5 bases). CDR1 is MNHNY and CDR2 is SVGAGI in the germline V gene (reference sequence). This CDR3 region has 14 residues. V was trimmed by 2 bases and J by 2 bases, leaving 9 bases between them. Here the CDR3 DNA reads TGTGCCAGCAGTTACGGGCAGGGACAAGAGACCCAGTACTTC. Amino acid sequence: CASSYGQGQETQYF.

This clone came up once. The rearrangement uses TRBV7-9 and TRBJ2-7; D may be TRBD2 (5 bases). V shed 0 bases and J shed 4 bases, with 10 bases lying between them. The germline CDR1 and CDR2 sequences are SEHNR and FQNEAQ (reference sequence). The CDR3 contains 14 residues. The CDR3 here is CASSLAVGVYEQYF. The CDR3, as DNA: TGTGCCAGCAGCTTAGCGGTCGGGGTTTACGAGCAGTACTTC.

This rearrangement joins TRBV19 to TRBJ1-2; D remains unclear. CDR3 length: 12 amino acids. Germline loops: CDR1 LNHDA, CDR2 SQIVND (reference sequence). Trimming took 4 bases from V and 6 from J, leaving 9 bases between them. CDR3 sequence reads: CASSRKEDGYTF. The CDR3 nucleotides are TGTGCCAGTAGTAGGAAAGAGGATGGCTACACCTTC.

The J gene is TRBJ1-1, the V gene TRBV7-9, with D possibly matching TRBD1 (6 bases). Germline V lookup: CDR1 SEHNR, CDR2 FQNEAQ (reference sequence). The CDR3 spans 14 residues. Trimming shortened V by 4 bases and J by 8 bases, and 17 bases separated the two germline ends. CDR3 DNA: TGTGCCAGCAGCTCCCCCAGGGGAGGGGAAGAAGCTTTCTTT. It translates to CASSSPRGGEEAFF.